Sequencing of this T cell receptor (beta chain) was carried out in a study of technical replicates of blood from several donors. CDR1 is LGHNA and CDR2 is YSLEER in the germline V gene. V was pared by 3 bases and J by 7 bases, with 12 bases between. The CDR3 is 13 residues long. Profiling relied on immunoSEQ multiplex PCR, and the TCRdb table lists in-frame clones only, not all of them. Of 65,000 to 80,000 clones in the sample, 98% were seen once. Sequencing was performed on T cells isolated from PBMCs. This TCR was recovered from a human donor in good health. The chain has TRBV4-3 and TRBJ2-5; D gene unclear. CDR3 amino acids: CASSHDSKGTQYF. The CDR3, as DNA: TGCGCCAGCAGCCACGACTCAAAAGGGACCCAGTACTTC.